This T cell receptor beta chain stems from a study of control samples from healthy donors and cancer patients. The protocol was immunoSEQ multiplex PCR, while the TCRdb copy is restricted to in-frame clones and leaves out a portion. This table holds fewer than 200,000 clones, roughly 94% found once. CDR1 SEHNR and CDR2 FQNEAQ come from the germline V gene (reference sequence). Trimming removed 1 base at V and 0 bases at J, with 12 bases between. The CDR3 runs to 16 residues. This chain connects TRBV7-9 to TRBJ2-5, with D maybe TRBD1 (5 bases). This sequence was found in a man in his 60s with colorectal cancer. Sequencing was done on a sample of PBMCs. CDR3: CASSLVTGWYQETQYF. In nucleotides, the CDR3 is TGTGCCAGCAGCTTAGTCACAGGATGGTACCAAGAGACCCAGTACTTC.